These T cell receptor beta chains were read from a single sample in a study of blood T cells in healthy people across ages. TCRdb used MiXCR to reprocess the 5' RACE reads, holding one entry per CDR3 protein. There are 890,000 or so distinct CDR3 sequences in the sample; 62% occur only once, and 28% lies in the top ten. Source material: blood. These receptors originate from a man aged 30 to 39 in good health. Each CDR3 is given with its conserved first and last residue. Each record gives: CDR3 length, V gene, clone size, D gene, J gene, CDR3 protein, CDR3 DNA. The D gene is left open where the match is weak. Clone size is stated in some rows and not others, as once, few, many or a class when expanded.

>14|TRBV6-5|few|.|TRBJ2-7
CASSYSWGEYEQYF
TGTGCCAGCAGTTACTCCTGGGGAGAATACGAGCAGTACTTC
>13|TRBV3-1|.|.|TRBJ1-2
CASSLSGEGGYTF
TGTGCCAGCAGCCTGTCCGGAGAAGGTGGCTACACCTTC
>17|TRBV4-3|.|TRBD2|TRBJ2-3
CASSQDSGGFNTDTQYF
TGCGCCAGCAGCCAAGATAGCGGGGGATTCAACACAGATACGCAGTATTTT
>15|TRBV12-3/TRBV12-4|few|.|TRBJ2-1
CASSLAPLRYNEQFF
TGTGCCAGCAGTTTGGCCCCCTTGAGGTACAATGAGCAGTTCTTC
>16|TRBV27|once|TRBD1|TRBJ1-5
CASGAPGTGGNQPQHF
TGTGCCAGCGGAGCCCCCGGGACAGGGGGCAATCAGCCCCAGCATTTT
>13|TRBV5-1|.|.|TRBJ2-3
CASFILGTDTQYF
TGCGCCAGCTTTATTCTGGGAACAGATACGCAGTATTTT
>14|TRBV3-1|.|.|TRBJ2-5
CASSQAQIQETQYF
TGTGCCAGCAGCCAGGCTCAGATCCAAGAGACCCAGTACTTC
>20|TRBV4-2|.|TRBD2|TRBJ2-6
CASSQEEPGLAGPGANVLTF
TGTGCCAGCAGCCAAGAGGAACCGGGACTAGCGGGCCCTGGGGCCAACGTCCTGACTTTC
>17|TRBV7-9|.|TRBD1|TRBJ1-1
CASNMDRGRSQATEAFF
TGTGCCAGCAACATGGACAGGGGTCGTTCACAGGCCACTGAAGCTTTCTTT
>15|TRBV7-9|.|TRBD2|TRBJ2-7
CASSLGGLAVYEQYF
TGTGCCAGCAGCTTAGGAGGACTAGCGGTCTACGAGCAGTACTTC
>14|TRBV29-1|few|.|TRBJ2-4
CSACLPNAYSVQYF
TGCAGCGCCTGTCTCCCTAATGCTTATTCGGTGCAGTACTTC
>14|TRBV5-1|few|.|TRBJ2-3
CASSPGYSTDTQYF
TGCGCCAGCAGCCCGGGGTACAGCACAGATACGCAGTATTTT
>14|TRBV29-1|.|.|TRBJ2-5
CSVWDPMRGETQYF
TGCAGCGTCTGGGACCCGATGAGGGGAGAGACCCAGTACTTC
>16|TRBV7-2|.|TRBD2|TRBJ2-2
CANGLAGGPNTGELFF
TGTGCCAACGGACTAGCGGGGGGCCCGAACACCGGGGAGCTGTTTTTT
>18|TRBV7-3|few|.|TRBJ2-1
CASSLYSQVNVGDNEQFF
TGTGCCAGCAGCTTATATAGTCAGGTAAACGTCGGGGACAATGAGCAGTTCTTC
>18|TRBV7-8|few|TRBD1|TRBJ2-6
CASSFPGQGPTGANVLTF
TGTGCCAGCAGCTTCCCGGGACAGGGGCCTACTGGGGCCAACGTCCTGACTTTC
>16|TRBV6-2/TRBV6-3|.|TRBD2|TRBJ2-4
CASSLGLALAKTIQYF
TGTGCCAGCAGTTTGGGACTAGCGCTAGCCAAAACCATTCAGTACTTC
>16|TRBV9|.|TRBD2|TRBJ2-1
CASSPRLAGPSSEQFF
TGTGCCAGCAGCCCGAGACTAGCGGGCCCCTCCAGTGAGCAGTTCTTC
>17|TRBV7-6|.|TRBD1|TRBJ1-3
CASSLGRGQISGNTIYF
TGTGCCAGCAGCTTAGGGAGGGGACAGATCTCTGGAAACACCATATATTTT
>14|TRBV29-1|.|TRBD1|TRBJ2-7
CSVDAGTGLYEQYF
TGCAGCGTCGACGCCGGGACAGGTCTCTACGAGCAGTACTTC
>12|TRBV20-1|.|.|TRBJ2-7
CSAETRIGEQYF
TGCAGTGCTGAGACTAGAATAGGCGAGCAGTACTTC
>14|TRBV3-1|once|.|TRBJ2-2
CASSPGPTTGELFF
TGTGCCAGCAGCCCGGGACCCACCACCGGGGAGCTGTTTTTT
>17|TRBV6-5|.|.|TRBJ2-5
CASSYGSVARGRETQYF
TGTGCCAGCAGTTATGGCTCGGTCGCCAGGGGTCGAGAGACCCAGTACTTC